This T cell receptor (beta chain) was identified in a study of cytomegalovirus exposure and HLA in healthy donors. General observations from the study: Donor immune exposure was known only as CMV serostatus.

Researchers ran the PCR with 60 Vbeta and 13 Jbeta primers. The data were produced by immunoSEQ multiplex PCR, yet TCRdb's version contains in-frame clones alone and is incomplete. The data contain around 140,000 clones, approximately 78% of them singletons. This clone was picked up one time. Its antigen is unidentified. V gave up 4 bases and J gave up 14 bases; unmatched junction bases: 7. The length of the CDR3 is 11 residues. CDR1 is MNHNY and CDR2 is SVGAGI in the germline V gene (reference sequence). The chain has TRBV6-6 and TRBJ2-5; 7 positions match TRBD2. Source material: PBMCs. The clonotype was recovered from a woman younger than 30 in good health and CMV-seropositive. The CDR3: CASSLTGTTYF. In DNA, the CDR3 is TGTGCCAGCAGTTTAACCGGGACTACTTACTTC.